The 21 T cell receptor beta chains below come from one sample, sequenced in a study of shared clonotypes between healthy human individuals. The repertoire was sequenced with immunoSEQ multiplex PCR; TCRdb's copy has only in-frame clones and lacks some. The sample has more than 200,000 clones; about 69% are singletons. Sample: memory CD4+ T cells sorted from blood. This sample's subset: CD45RA-negative fraction. The source is a man aged 25 to 40 in good health.

The chain is built from TRBV5-8 and TRBJ1-2, with a weak D call TRBD1 (5 bases). CDR3 length: 14 amino acids. V lost 0 bases and J 8 bases, leaving 14 bases between the germline ends. Germline V CDR1 and CDR2: SGHTS, YDEGEE. This CDR3 reads CASSLGGRFEGYTF. In DNA form, the CDR3 reads TGTGCCAGCAGCTTGGGGGGACGGTTCGAAGGCTACACCTTC.

The chain carries TRBV6-6 and TRBJ2-4, with a tentative D call TRBD1 (6 bases). The CDR3 extends over 13 amino acids. V lost 2 bases and J lost 8, with 10 bases in between. CDR1 and CDR2 from the germline V gene are MNHNY and SVGAGI (reference sequence). CDR3 region: CASSYGAGDIQYF. The CDR3 coding sequence is TGTGCCAGCAGTTACGGGGCAGGGGACATTCAGTACTTC.

This clone was found a few times. The chain employs TRBV19 and TRBJ1-5; D is perhaps TRBD1 (5 bases). The CDR3 has 12 residues. V was cut by 5 bases and J by 6 bases, with 8 bases left in between. The V gene's germline CDR1 is LNHDA and CDR2 SQIVND (reference sequence). This CDR3 reads CASSWGFQPQHF. The CDR3 DNA reads as TGTGCCAGTAGTTGGGGGTTTCAGCCCCAGCATTTT.

The rearrangement joins TRBV7-2 to TRBJ2-7; possibly TRBD1 or TRBD2 for D (5 bases each). V dropped 1 base and J dropped 2 bases, with 12 bases sitting between them. The CDR3 loop spans 15 amino acids. CDR1 is SGHTA, CDR2 FQGNSA, per germline. CDR3: CASSLDYRGPYEQYF. The CDR3, as DNA: TGTGCCAGCAGCTTAGATTATCGGGGACCCTACGAGCAGTACTTC. The full variable domain, completed using reference TRBV7-2 and TRBJ2-7, is GAGVSQSPSNKVTEKGKDVELRCDPISGHTALYWYRQSLGQGLEFLIYFQGNSAPDKSGLPSDRFSAERTGGSVSTLTIQRTQQEDSAVYLCASSLDYRGPYEQYFGPGTRLTVT.

For the CDR3, the DNA is TGTGCCAGCAGTAGACAGGGGTTCGAGCAGTACTTC. Translated, it gives CASSRQGFEQYF. The rearrangement links TRBV27 to TRBJ2-7; 8 nucleotides match TRBD1. The CDR3 spans 12 residues. Germline CDR1 and CDR2: MNHEY and SMNVEV (reference sequence). V trimming: 5 bases; J trimming: 6 bases; junction bases outside the gene matches: 3.

V gene TRBV19 combines with J gene TRBJ1-5, with no clear D. The CDR3 totals 13 residues. Germline V CDR1 and CDR2: LNHDA, SQIVND (reference sequence). Trimming took 5 bases from V and 10 from J, leaving 15 bases between them. The CDR3 sequence: CASSGRGISPQHF. Written as DNA, the CDR3 is TGTGCCAGTAGTGGGCGGGGTATATCTCCCCAGCATTTT.

The chain is built from TRBV2 and TRBJ1-5; D unresolved. V lost 0 bases to trimming and J lost 2 bases, with 11 bases between them. CDR1 and CDR2 from the germline V gene are SNHLY and FYNNEI. The length of the CDR3 is 16 residues. CDR3 amino acids: CASSEALLVGNQPQHF. The CDR3 DNA reads as TGTGCCAGCAGTGAAGCGCTATTAGTAGGCAATCAGCCCCAGCATTTT.

This chain uses TRBV9 with TRBJ1-3; 9 nucleotides match TRBD1. This CDR3 has 16 residues. J gave up 0 bases and V 4 bases, and 5 bases lay outside the gene matches. Looked up from germline, CDR1 is SGDLS and CDR2 is YYNGEE. The CDR3 sequence is CASSLRQGGSGNTIYF. The CDR3 region has the DNA TGTGCCAGCAGCTTAAGACAGGGGGGCTCTGGAAACACCATATATTTT.

V is TRBV7-6 and J is TRBJ2-1; 13 bases are a match to TRBD2. Germline lookup yields CDR1 SGHVS and CDR2 FNYEAQ. With 4 bases clipped from V and 0 bases from J, the junction kept 12 bases outside the gene matches. The CDR3 is 20 residues long. For the CDR3, the DNA is TGTGCCAGCAGCTCCCGGGGGGGGACTAGCGGGGCGAGCTCCTACAATGAGCAGTTCTTC. Protein: CASSSRGGTSGASSYNEQFF.

A remark on this clone: Other DNA sequences in this sample translate to the same CDR3. The chain is built from TRBV11-2 and TRBJ1-3, with TRBD1 matching 10 bases. CDR1 is SGHAT and CDR2 is FQNNGV in the germline V gene. This CDR3 comprises 17 residues. J gave up 0 bases and V 0 bases, and 2 bases lay outside the gene matches. This chain's CDR3 is CASSLERDRGSGNTIYF. The DNA of the CDR3 is TGTGCCAGCAGCTTAGAGCGGGACAGGGGCTCTGGAAACACCATATATTTT.

The chain carries TRBV6-1 and TRBJ2-7, with D possibly being TRBD1 or TRBD2 (5 bases each). This CDR3 has 15 amino acids. Trimming shortened V by 5 bases and J by 4 bases, and 18 bases separated the two germline ends. Looked up from germline, CDR1 is MNHNS and CDR2 is SASEGT. CDR3 sequence: CASSTRRAGWYEQYF. CDR3 nucleotide sequence: TGTGCCAGCAGTACGCGGCGGGCAGGGTGGTACGAGCAGTACTTC.

The rearrangement uses TRBV5-1 and TRBJ1-3, with D unclear. The CDR3 is 15 amino acids. Germline V lookup: CDR1 SGHRS, CDR2 YFSETQ. V was clipped by 0 bases and J by 2 bases, with 9 bases between them. This CDR3 is CASSLVPETGNTIYF. The CDR3 DNA is TGCGCCAGCAGCTTGGTGCCCGAAACTGGAAACACCATATATTTT. Full variable domain (outside the CDR3, taken from reference TRBV5-1 and TRBJ1-3): KAGVTQTPRYLIKTRGQQVTLSCSPISGHRSVSWYQQTPGQGLQFLFEYFSETQRNKGNFPGRFSGRQFSNSRSEMNVSTLELGDSALYLCASSLVPETGNTIYFGEGSWLTVV.

The chain has TRBV7-9 and TRBJ2-3; D uncertain. From germline, CDR1 is SEHNR and CDR2 FQNEAQ (reference sequence). V lost 2 bases, J lost 4 bases, and 19 bases lay in between. The CDR3 length is 17 residues. CDR3 bases: TGTGCCAGCAGCTTAAGATTGGGCCTCCGAAAGGCAGATACGCAGTATTTT. Its translation is CASSLRLGLRKADTQYF.

V gene TRBV2 combines with J gene TRBJ2-1; possibly TRBD2 for D (6 bases). The CDR3 spans 14 residues. V was clipped by 8 bases and J by 7 bases, with 18 bases between them. CDR1 and CDR2 (germline): SNHLY, FYNNEI. In DNA, the CDR3 is TGTGCCAGCCAGACGACGGGAGTTGGGAATGAGCAGTTCTTC. It encodes CASQTTGVGNEQFF.

In DNA form, the CDR3 reads TGTGCCAGCAGCTTGCCCCCTCTAGGCCACGAGCAGTACTTC. It translates to CASSLPPLGHEQYF. The gene calls are TRBV5-6 and TRBJ2-7, with D unresolved. This CDR3 contains 14 residues. With 1 base removed from V and 5 bases from J, the gap between germline ends came to 13 bases. Germline CDR1 SGHDT, CDR2 YYEEEE. The full variable domain, with the rest looked up from reference TRBV5-6 and TRBJ2-7, is DAGVTQSPTHLIKTRGQQVTLRCSPKSGHDTVSWYQQALGQGPQFIFQYYEEEERQRGNFPDRFSGHQFPNYSSELNVNALLLGDSALYLCASSLPPLGHEQYFGPGTRLTVT.

Details on this clone: Other nucleotide sequences in the sample specify the same CDR3. The chain combines TRBV7-2 with TRBJ1-5; the D is unclear. Germline lookup yields CDR1 SGHTA and CDR2 FQGNSA. V lost 2 bases and J lost 7, with 9 bases in between. The CDR3 totals 13 residues. The DNA for the CDR3 is TGTGCCAGCAGCTTACGGGGAAACCAGCCCCAGCATTTT. This encodes CASSLRGNQPQHF.

This chain links TRBV6-5 with TRBJ2-2, with unresolved D. Looked up from germline, CDR1 is MNHEY and CDR2 is SVGAGI. The CDR3 totals 15 residues. The ends were cut back, 0 bases at V and 6 bases at J, with 11 bases in the middle. CDR3 sequence: CASSYSFGVPGELFF. The CDR3 region has the DNA TGTGCCAGCAGTTACTCTTTCGGAGTTCCCGGGGAGCTGTTTTTT.

CDR3 coding DNA: TGTGCCAGCAACGACGGGACTAGCGTCTTCTACGAGCAGTACTTC. It is translated as CASNDGTSVFYEQYF. The chain couples TRBV28 to TRBJ2-7, with 10 bases identical to TRBD2. The CDR3 runs 15 residues. Germline-derived CDR1 and CDR2 are MDHEN and SYDVKM. Unmatched junction bases numbered 9, after V lost 7 bases and J lost 3 bases.

The chain combines TRBV9 with TRBJ2-1, with 8 bases that match TRBD2. The CDR3 length is 16 residues. CDR1 is SGDLS, CDR2 YYNGEE, per germline. Trimming removed 3 bases from V and 1 base from J; junction bases left unmatched: 6. CDR3 amino acids: CASSARAGVSYNEQFF. Written as DNA, the CDR3 is TGTGCCAGCAGCGCCCGAGCGGGAGTATCCTACAATGAGCAGTTCTTC.

This clone was counted a single time. This chain links TRBV11-2 with TRBJ2-2, with D uncertain. V was shortened by 5 bases and J by 4 bases, with 11 bases between the two germline ends. Germline values: CDR1 SGHAT, CDR2 FQNNGV. The CDR3 has 14 amino acids. CDR3: CASSRFLGTGELFF. The CDR3 DNA sequence: TGTGCCAGCAGCCGTTTCTTGGGCACCGGGGAGCTGTTTTTT. The whole variable domain, filled in from reference TRBV11-2 and TRBJ2-2, reads EAGVAQSPRYKIIEKRQSVAFWCNPISGHATLYWYQQILGQGPKLLIQFQNNGVVDDSQLPKDRFSAERLKGVDSTLKIQPAKLEDSAVYLCASSRFLGTGELFFGEGSRLTVL.

The rearrangement joins TRBV11-2 to TRBJ2-2; 8 bases match TRBD2. Germline loops: CDR1 SGHAT, CDR2 FQNNGV. Unmatched junction bases numbered 11, after V lost 1 base and J lost 4 bases. The length of the CDR3 is 18 residues. In nucleotides, the CDR3 is TGTGCCAGCAGCTTAGGAGTTCGGAGCGGGAGTACCACCGGGGAGCTGTTTTTT. This translates into CASSLGVRSGSTTGELFF.